The 9 T cell receptor beta chains given below trace back to one sample, sequenced in a study of CD8+CD57+ T cells in acquired aplastic anemia. According to the study, genomic DNA was the template for TCR beta VDJ and CDR3 profiling. TCRdb ran MiXCR on the reads and lists one entry per CDR3 protein. Of some 180,000 distinct CDR3 sequences listed, about half are singletons. Input material: sorted CD4+, CD8+, or CD8+CD57+ T cells (not recorded which) from PBMCs. Receptors originate from a human donor in good health.

The gene calls are TRBV4-3 and TRBJ1-4; 11 bases line up with TRBD1. The J segment lost 2 bases and the V segment lost 2 bases, leaving 4 bases of the junction unmatched. There are 17 residues in the CDR3. Germline loops: CDR1 LGHNA, CDR2 YSLEER. This CDR3 reads CASSQYGQGATNEKLFF. CDR3 coding DNA: TGCGCCAGCAGCCAATACGGACAGGGGGCGACTAATGAAAAACTGTTTTTT.

The chain has TRBV20-1 and TRBJ2-7; 10 nucleotides align to TRBD2. The junction had 6 bases not matched to a gene; V was cut back by 1 base and J by 3 bases. The CDR3 is made up of 15 amino acids. Germline V CDR1 and CDR2: DFQATT, SNEGSKA (reference sequence). The CDR3 DNA reads as TGCAGTGCTAGAGCTAGCGGGGGACCCAACTACGAGCAGTACTTC. Translated: CSARASGGPNYEQYF.

The chain recombines TRBV15 with TRBJ2-1; no firm D call. Trimming removed 0 bases at V and 2 bases at J, with 14 bases between. The CDR3 is 17 amino acids. The germline V gene encodes CDR1 LNHNV and CDR2 YYDKDF (reference sequence). CDR3 sequence: CATSRDRAGVPYNEQFF. DNA for the CDR3: TGTGCCACCAGCAGAGATAGGGCAGGAGTACCCTACAATGAGCAGTTCTTC.

The chain is built from TRBV27 and TRBJ2-7; TRBD1 is a possible D gene (6 bases). The CDR3 length is 14 residues. CDR1 is MNHEY and CDR2 is SMNVEV in the germline V gene (reference sequence). Deletions cut 5 bases from V and 2 bases from J, with 13 bases between. In DNA, the CDR3 is TGTGCCAGCAGTCTACAGGGCCCCCCCTACGAGCAGTACTTC. It yields the protein CASSLQGPPYEQYF.

Here the CDR3 DNA reads TGTGCCACCAGTGTGGGAACAGAAAACACCGGGGAGCTGTTTTTT. Amino acids: CATSVGTENTGELFF. The chain couples TRBV24-1 to TRBJ2-2; D is unclear. Per germline, CDR1 KGHDR and CDR2 SFDVKD. The CDR3 spans 15 residues. V was shortened by 5 bases and J by 2 bases, with 11 bases between the two germline ends.

This clonotype was recorded a few times. The V call is TRBV24-1, the J call TRBJ2-7; TRBD1 matches at 7 bases. The CDR3 runs 15 residues. CDR1 is KGHDR, CDR2 SFDVKD, per germline. The trim removed 6 bases at V and 3 bases at J, leaving 10 bases unmatched. The CDR3 spells CATSCGWDRGYEQYF. In DNA form, the CDR3 reads TGTGCCACCAGTTGCGGATGGGACAGAGGCTACGAGCAGTACTTC.

Notes on this clonotype: Being one base from a much bigger clone, this may be a read error. V is TRBV29-1 and J is TRBJ2-7; D is possibly TRBD1 (5 bases). The germline V and J ends were trimmed by 7 bases and 2 bases, with 15 bases remaining between them. Germline V lookup: CDR1 SQVTM, CDR2 ANQGSEA. There are 13 residues in the CDR3. The CDR3 sequence: CSALGHLPYEQYF. As DNA, the CDR3 is TGCAGCGCCCTTGGACACCTCCCCTACGAGCAGTACTTC.

V usage is TRBV28 and J usage is TRBJ2-7, with a tentative D call TRBD2 (6 bases). V was cut by 7 bases and J by 5 bases, with 18 bases left in between. The CDR3 has 14 amino acids. From germline, CDR1 is MDHEN and CDR2 SYDVKM. The CDR3 reads CASNDGGLEDEQYF. Here the CDR3 DNA reads TGTGCCAGCAACGACGGGGGACTCGAAGACGAGCAGTACTTC.

This clonotype was counted ten times or more. J is TRBJ1-3 and V is TRBV11-2; TRBD1 might be the D (6 bases). V shed 4 bases and J shed 2 bases, with 15 bases lying between them. The CDR3 sequence is 16 residues long. Germline CDR1 is SGHAT and CDR2 is FQNNGV. The CDR3 sequence: CASSSNDRQPGNTIYF. The CDR3 DNA follows: TGTGCCAGCAGCTCCAACGACAGGCAACCTGGAAACACCATATATTTT.